This T cell receptor (beta chain) derives from a study of Graves' ophthalmopathy and Graves' hyperthyroidism. Transcripts of RNA were the source for amplifying TCR beta CDR3 regions. HTBI primers were employed in first-round RT-PCR, then a second-round multiplex PCR followed. MiXCR was run by TCRdb on the multiplex PCR reads, yielding one entry per CDR3 protein. The sample holds about 240,000 distinct CDR3 sequences; about 46% are singletons and the top ten take approximately 44%. This CDR3 has 14 residues. The sequenced material came from peripheral blood. The chain carries TRBV12-3 or TRBV12-4 and TRBJ1-2, with D perhaps matching TRBD1 (5 bases). Gene TRBJ2-7 matches the end of the DNA better, so the J call may be wrong. The TCR sequence derives from an adult man with Graves' ophthalmopathy. CDR3 sequence: CASSPRTYAYEQYF. In nucleotides, the CDR3 is TGTGCCAGCAGCCCCCGGACATACGCCTACGAGCAGTACTTC.